Here is one TCR beta chain with its context. Its antigen remains unknown. The data were taken from a study of cytomegalovirus exposure and HLA in healthy donors. Germline V CDR1 and CDR2: MRHNA, SNTAGT. The CDR3 is 15 residues long. Unmatched junction bases numbered 11, after V lost 8 bases and J lost 7 bases. Both 60 Vbeta primers and 13 Jbeta primers went into the PCR. The repertoire was sequenced with immunoSEQ multiplex PCR; TCRdb's copy has only in-frame clones and lacks some. The sample carries fewer than 200,000 clones, approximately 84% recorded once. Study-wide results and caveats: It was 164 TCR beta chains that were listed as cytomegalovirus-associated. What was likely a sequencing artifact was a cluster of highly shared sequence variants. Some public TCRs appeared in many individuals, while most sequences were rare.

The V gene is TRBV6-4, the J gene TRBJ2-1; 10 bases agree with TRBD1. What was sequenced was PBMCs. The source of this sequence is a girl less than two years old in good health and CMV-seronegative. This CDR3 reads CASQVGTGVINEQFF. The CDR3 nucleotides read TGTGCCAGCCAGGTTGGGACAGGGGTCATTAATGAGCAGTTCTTC.